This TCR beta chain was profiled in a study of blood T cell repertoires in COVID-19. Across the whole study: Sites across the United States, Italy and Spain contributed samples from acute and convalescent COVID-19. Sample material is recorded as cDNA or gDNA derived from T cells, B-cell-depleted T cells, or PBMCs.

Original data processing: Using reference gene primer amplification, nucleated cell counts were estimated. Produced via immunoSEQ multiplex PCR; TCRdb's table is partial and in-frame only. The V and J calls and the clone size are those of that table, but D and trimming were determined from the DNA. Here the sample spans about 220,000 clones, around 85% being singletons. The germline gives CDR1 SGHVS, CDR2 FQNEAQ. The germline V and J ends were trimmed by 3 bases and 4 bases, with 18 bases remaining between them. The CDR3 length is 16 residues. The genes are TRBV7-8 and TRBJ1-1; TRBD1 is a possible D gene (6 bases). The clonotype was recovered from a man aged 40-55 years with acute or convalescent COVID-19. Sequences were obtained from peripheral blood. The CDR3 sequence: CASSFFNRGAGTEAFF. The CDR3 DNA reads TGTGCCAGCAGCTTCTTTAATCGGGGGGCGGGCACTGAAGCTTTCTTT.